This T cell receptor beta chain was retrieved from a study of beta chain features in type 1 diabetes. Looking at the study overall: Researchers looked at 85 million to 110 million sorted cells across all samples.

One heparinised draw, averaging around 120 mL, was taken per donor. A word on this clone: As yet, its antigen is unknown.

Study-wide points: TCRB repertoires of naive, central memory and Treg cells appeared more similar among patients than among healthy donors. For TCRB rearrangement, an influence of HLA type remained unresolved here.

The sequenced template was cDNA made from the entire isolated RNA. The method was immunoSEQ multiplex PCR; TCRdb's version includes in-frame clones alone and lacks a portion of them. The sample gives about 930,000 clones, 15% to 20% of which show up once; roughly 0.025% is in the top ten. There are 15 residues in the CDR3. The germline gives CDR1 LNHDA, CDR2 SQIVND (reference sequence). The J segment lost 7 bases and the V segment lost 1 base, leaving 5 bases of the junction unmatched. This rearrangement joins TRBV19 to TRBJ2-1, with TRBD1 matching 9 bases. The sequence was obtained from a woman aged 18-35 years in good health. Material for sequencing was naive CD4+ T cells from blood. CDR3 sequence: CASSIGTGAGNEQFF. CDR3 DNA sequence: TGTGCCAGTAGTATAGGGACAGGGGCGGGAAATGAGCAGTTCTTC. The full variable domain, with the rest looked up from reference TRBV19 and TRBJ2-1, is DGGITQSPKYLFRKEGQNVTLSCEQNLNHDAMYWYRQDPGQGLRLIYYSQIVNDFQKGDIAEGYSVSREKKESFPLTVTSAQKNPTAFYLCASSIGTGAGNEQFFGPGTRLTVL.